These T cell receptor beta chains were read from a single sample in a study of blood T cells in healthy people across ages. Using its own MiXCR run on the 5' RACE reads, TCRdb lists one record per CDR3 protein. The repertoire has 800,000 to 950,000 distinct CDR3 sequences, 35% to 40% of them found once; the top ten carry 10% to 15%. The sequenced material came from blood. The receptors originated from a man younger than 30 in good health. The CDR3 runs from the conserved cysteine through the conserved F or W. A D gene is named only where the DNA matches it firmly. A clone size is listed for some rows: how often the clone was seen (once, few, many), or a class if it is expanded.

j_call: TRBJ2-3; d_call: TRBD2; v_call: TRBV3-1; clone_size: .; cdr3_nt: TGTGCCGGCAGCCAAGACCGGCGGGGGGTGGTAGATACGCAGTATTTT; cdr3_aa: CAGSQDRRGVVDTQYF
j_call: TRBJ1-2; d_call: TRBD1; v_call: TRBV29-1; clone_size: few; cdr3_nt: TGCAGCGCCAGAGCAGGGGGCCCTAACTATGGCTACACCTTC; cdr3_aa: CSARAGGPNYGYTF
j_call: TRBJ2-7; d_call: .; v_call: TRBV6-2/TRBV6-3; clone_size: few; cdr3_nt: TGTGCCAGCAGTTCCCTAGCCGGTAGAGGCTACGAGCAGTACTTC; cdr3_aa: CASSSLAGRGYEQYF
j_call: TRBJ2-7; d_call: .; v_call: TRBV20-1; clone_size: many; cdr3_nt: TGCAGTGCCCATCGAGGGGCTAATGACGAGCAGTACTTC; cdr3_aa: CSAHRGANDEQYF
j_call: TRBJ1-1; d_call: .; v_call: TRBV6-2/TRBV6-3; clone_size: .; cdr3_nt: TGTGCCAGCACCCTGGACGGGGGGAACACTGAAGCTTTCTTT; cdr3_aa: CASTLDGGNTEAFF
j_call: TRBJ1-2; d_call: .; v_call: TRBV5-1; clone_size: few; cdr3_nt: TGCGCCAGCAGGAGAGGACAGCTCACCTATGGCTACACCTTC; cdr3_aa: CASRRGQLTYGYTF
j_call: TRBJ2-5; d_call: .; v_call: TRBV7-2; clone_size: .; cdr3_nt: TGTGCCAGCAGCCATGAAATAGGCCAAGAGACCCAGTACTTC; cdr3_aa: CASSHEIGQETQYF
j_call: TRBJ1-2; d_call: .; v_call: TRBV20-1; clone_size: few; cdr3_nt: TGCAGTGCTAGCTTACGCCAGGGTGCTTCTGGCTACACCTTC; cdr3_aa: CSASLRQGASGYTF
j_call: TRBJ2-5; d_call: TRBD2; v_call: TRBV3-1; clone_size: .; cdr3_nt: TGTGCCAGCAGCCAACTCCTAGCGGGGGCCGGTTACCAAGAGACCCAGTACTTC; cdr3_aa: CASSQLLAGAGYQETQYF
j_call: TRBJ1-1; d_call: .; v_call: TRBV5-1; clone_size: .; cdr3_nt: TGCGCCAGCAGCTTCTCCCCAGAGAACACTGAAGCTTTCTTT; cdr3_aa: CASSFSPENTEAFF
j_call: TRBJ2-1; d_call: TRBD1; v_call: TRBV5-1; clone_size: few; cdr3_nt: TGCGCCAGCGCTACAGGGGGCTCATTTGAGCAGTTCTTC; cdr3_aa: CASATGGSFEQFF
j_call: TRBJ2-1; d_call: .; v_call: TRBV7-2; clone_size: few; cdr3_nt: TGTGCCAGCAGCTTAGCCAGGGGAGCCTACAATGAGCAGTTCTTC; cdr3_aa: CASSLARGAYNEQFF
j_call: TRBJ1-1; d_call: TRBD1; v_call: TRBV9; clone_size: .; cdr3_nt: TGTGCCAGCAGCGTCAGTGCGGGACAGGGCGTCACTGAAGCTTTCTTT; cdr3_aa: CASSVSAGQGVTEAFF
j_call: TRBJ2-6; d_call: .; v_call: TRBV7-3; clone_size: few; cdr3_nt: TGTGCCAGCAGCTTGACCCACGGGGCTTCGACTGGGGCCAACGTCCTGACTTTC; cdr3_aa: CASSLTHGASTGANVLTF
j_call: TRBJ1-1; d_call: .; v_call: TRBV4-3; clone_size: few; cdr3_nt: TGCGCCAGCAGGCCAAGTCTCCTGGGGGACACTGAAGCTTTCTTT; cdr3_aa: CASRPSLLGDTEAFF
j_call: TRBJ2-7; d_call: TRBD1; v_call: TRBV6-4; clone_size: few; cdr3_nt: TGTGCCAGCAGTTACACCCCGGACAGGGAATCCTACGAGCAGTACTTC; cdr3_aa: CASSYTPDRESYEQYF
j_call: TRBJ2-3; d_call: .; v_call: TRBV25-1; clone_size: .; cdr3_nt: TGTGCCAGCAGTGAATGGGGGGCCACAGATACGCAGTATTTT; cdr3_aa: CASSEWGATDTQYF
j_call: TRBJ2-5; d_call: TRBD2; v_call: TRBV4-2; clone_size: once; cdr3_nt: TGTGCCAGCAGCCAAGAGGACGGCCGCGGGGGGGAGACCCAGTACTTC; cdr3_aa: CASSQEDGRGGETQYF
j_call: TRBJ2-3; d_call: .; v_call: TRBV14; clone_size: few; cdr3_nt: TGTGCCAGCAGCCAGCCCAGCCGTACGCAGTATTTT; cdr3_aa: CASSQPSRTQYF
j_call: TRBJ1-4; d_call: .; v_call: TRBV7-8; clone_size: few; cdr3_nt: TGTGCCAGCAGCTCGAACTTGGGGACTAATGAAAAACTGTTTTTT; cdr3_aa: CASSSNLGTNEKLFF
j_call: TRBJ2-5; d_call: .; v_call: TRBV3-1; clone_size: .; cdr3_nt: TGTGCCAGCAGCCAAGAAGGGGCCTTCAATGAGCAGTACTTC; cdr3_aa: CASSQEGAFNEQYF
j_call: TRBJ2-3; d_call: TRBD2; v_call: TRBV5-4; clone_size: many; cdr3_nt: TGTGCCAGCAGCTTGGCCGCTCTAGCGGGGGGGCAGGATACGCAGTATTTT; cdr3_aa: CASSLAALAGGQDTQYF
j_call: TRBJ2-7; d_call: TRBD2; v_call: TRBV10-3; clone_size: few; cdr3_nt: TGTGCCATCGGACCAGCGGGGGAGTACAATGAGCAGTACTTC; cdr3_aa: CAIGPAGEYNEQYF
j_call: TRBJ2-5; d_call: TRBD2; v_call: TRBV9; clone_size: .; cdr3_nt: TGTGCCAGCAGCTTATTTAGCGGGAGCGTAGAGACCCAGTACTTC; cdr3_aa: CASSLFSGSVETQYF
j_call: TRBJ1-1; d_call: TRBD1; v_call: TRBV6-1; clone_size: many; cdr3_nt: TGTGCCAGTAGCCGGGACAGGGGGCGGACTGAAGCTTTCTTT; cdr3_aa: CASSRDRGRTEAFF
j_call: TRBJ1-2; d_call: TRBD1; v_call: TRBV5-6; clone_size: .; cdr3_nt: TGTGCCAGCAGCTTCCCGGACAGGGGGATTTATGGCTACACCTTC; cdr3_aa: CASSFPDRGIYGYTF
j_call: TRBJ1-2; d_call: TRBD1; v_call: TRBV12-3/TRBV12-4; clone_size: few; cdr3_nt: TGTGCCAGCAGAGCCTCCGGGACAGCCTATGGCTACACCTTC; cdr3_aa: CASRASGTAYGYTF
j_call: TRBJ1-2; d_call: .; v_call: TRBV10-3; clone_size: .; cdr3_nt: TGTGCCATCAAAGTGGTAGATTATGGGGACTACACCTTC; cdr3_aa: CAIKVVDYGDYTF
j_call: TRBJ2-7; d_call: TRBD2; v_call: TRBV10-3; clone_size: .; cdr3_nt: TGTGCCATCAGTGAGGAAACTAGCGGGGGGTACAATGAGCAGTACTTC; cdr3_aa: CAISEETSGGYNEQYF
j_call: TRBJ2-1; d_call: TRBD2; v_call: TRBV12-3/TRBV12-4; clone_size: few; cdr3_nt: TGTGCCAGCATAGTTGGGGCGGGGGTCTACAATGAGCAGTTCTTC; cdr3_aa: CASIVGAGVYNEQFF
j_call: TRBJ1-2; d_call: .; v_call: TRBV10-3; clone_size: .; cdr3_nt: TGTACCATCAGTCGACAGGATGATCCTGGCTACACCTTC; cdr3_aa: CTISRQDDPGYTF
j_call: TRBJ1-1; d_call: .; v_call: TRBV7-6; clone_size: .; cdr3_nt: TGTGCCAGCAGTCAACGGGGCAGAGGGACTGAAGCTTTCTTT; cdr3_aa: CASSQRGRGTEAFF
j_call: TRBJ1-1; d_call: .; v_call: TRBV20-1; clone_size: .; cdr3_nt: TGCAGGGCAGGTGGGGGGCGGGCGGACACTGAAGCTTTCTTT; cdr3_aa: CRAGGGRADTEAFF
j_call: TRBJ2-1; d_call: TRBD2; v_call: TRBV29-1; clone_size: .; cdr3_nt: TGCAGCGTTATCGTTCCGACTAGCGGCTACAATGAGCAGTTCTTC; cdr3_aa: CSVIVPTSGYNEQFF
j_call: TRBJ2-1; d_call: .; v_call: TRBV7-6; clone_size: many; cdr3_nt: TGTGCCAGCAGCGTTATTAGGGGGAATGAGCAGTTCTTC; cdr3_aa: CASSVIRGNEQFF
j_call: TRBJ2-2; d_call: .; v_call: TRBV7-9; clone_size: .; cdr3_nt: TGTGCCAGCAGCTTAGTTTCCCGCCGGGGCACCGGGGAGCTGTTTTTT; cdr3_aa: CASSLVSRRGTGELFF
j_call: TRBJ2-3; d_call: .; v_call: TRBV30; clone_size: .; cdr3_nt: TGTGCCTGGAGTGTCCGGACGGATACTAGCACAGATACGCAGTATTTT; cdr3_aa: CAWSVRTDTSTDTQYF
j_call: TRBJ2-5; d_call: .; v_call: TRBV15; clone_size: once; cdr3_nt: TGTGCCACCAGCAGAGTTGTTGGGTTGGATGAGCAGTACTTC; cdr3_aa: CATSRVVGLDEQYF
j_call: TRBJ2-1; d_call: .; v_call: TRBV7-2; clone_size: few; cdr3_nt: TGTGCCAGCAGCTTTAATGGACGGAGCGCCAATGAGCAGTTCTTC; cdr3_aa: CASSFNGRSANEQFF
j_call: TRBJ2-7; d_call: .; v_call: TRBV18; clone_size: few; cdr3_nt: TGTGCCAGCTCACCACTCACGACCTCCTACGAGCAGTACTTC; cdr3_aa: CASSPLTTSYEQYF
j_call: TRBJ2-7; d_call: TRBD2; v_call: TRBV12-3/TRBV12-4; clone_size: .; cdr3_nt: TGTGCCAGCAGTTTAGGTCTAGCGGGAGTCGAGCAGTACTTC; cdr3_aa: CASSLGLAGVEQYF
j_call: TRBJ2-5; d_call: .; v_call: TRBV12-3/TRBV12-4; clone_size: few; cdr3_nt: TGTGCCAGCAGGGGGAGGACAGAAGAGACCCAGTACTTC; cdr3_aa: CASRGRTEETQYF
j_call: TRBJ2-7; d_call: TRBD1; v_call: TRBV7-2; clone_size: .; cdr3_nt: TGTGCCAGCAGCTCCGAGACAGGGTTGAGTGAGCAGTACTTC; cdr3_aa: CASSSETGLSEQYF
j_call: TRBJ2-1; d_call: TRBD2; v_call: TRBV4-3; clone_size: .; cdr3_nt: TGCGCCAGCAGCCAAGACGCTAGCGGGGGCTATGAGCAGTTCTTC; cdr3_aa: CASSQDASGGYEQFF
j_call: TRBJ2-6; d_call: .; v_call: TRBV28; clone_size: .; cdr3_nt: TGTGCCAGCAGTTCCCCATCAGGGTCCGGGGCCAACGTCCTGACTTTC; cdr3_aa: CASSSPSGSGANVLTF
j_call: TRBJ1-4; d_call: .; v_call: TRBV5-6; clone_size: few; cdr3_nt: TGTGCCAGCAGCTTTTTCGGGCGGGGGCCCCAGGGAGAAAAACTGTTTTTT; cdr3_aa: CASSFFGRGPQGEKLFF
j_call: TRBJ1-1; d_call: TRBD1; v_call: TRBV12-3/TRBV12-4; clone_size: .; cdr3_nt: TGTGCCAGCAGTTCAGGGGGCGGGGGTGAAGCTTTCTTT; cdr3_aa: CASSSGGGGEAFF
j_call: TRBJ2-1; d_call: .; v_call: TRBV4-3; clone_size: .; cdr3_nt: TGCGCCAGCAGCCAAGAGTCGAAGTCCCTCTACAATGAGCAGTTCTTC; cdr3_aa: CASSQESKSLYNEQFF